This T cell receptor beta chain was obtained from a study of blood T cell repertoires in COVID-19. Looking at the study overall: PBMCs, B-cell-depleted T cells, or T cells were the source of the cDNA or gDNA that made up the material.

Between the trimmed V and J ends, which lost 4 bases and 2 bases, there was a span of 9 bases. The CDR3 sequence is 13 residues long. Per the germline V gene, CDR1 is SGHRS and CDR2 is YFSETQ. Here immunoSEQ multiplex PCR was the method, and the copy in TCRdb shows in-frame clones only, minus some. The repertoire holds about 200,000 clones, with 84% as singletons. The receptor was derived from a woman aged 80 or over with COVID-19, enrolled during active disease. Material: peripheral blood. The rearrangement links TRBV5-1 to TRBJ1-2; D not resolved. For the CDR3, the DNA is TGCGCCAGCAGCGTGACACAAAACTATGGCTACACCTTC. Its translation is CASSVTQNYGYTF.